This TCR beta chain comes out of a study of blood T cell repertoires in COVID-19. Study details: The United States, Italy and Spain were the sources of the acute and convalescent COVID-19 samples. T cells, B-cell-depleted T cells, or PBMCs provided the cDNA or gDNA that served as material.

Per the study methods: Cell counts per sample came from amplifying reference gene primers. Using immunoSEQ multiplex PCR, the repertoire was profiled, and TCRdb retains in-frame clones only, with some absent. The DNA was the basis for D and trimming; V, J and clone size are from that table. The sample shows more than 90,000 clones, about 90% of them seen only once. In germline, CDR1 is WSHSY, CDR2 SAAADI. The CDR3 has 16 residues. The V end was cut by 4 bases, the J end by 5 bases, with 18 bases between. Sequenced: peripheral blood. This chain links TRBV10-2 with TRBJ2-1; TRBD1 is a possible D gene (6 bases). The clonotype was recovered from a man aged 70 or older who had recovered from COVID-19. CDR3 DNA: TGCGCCAGCAGTGGAAAAGTCAGGGGTGACAACAATGAGCAGTTCTTC. Protein sequence: CASSGKVRGDNNEQFF.